One sample yielded the 30 T cell receptor beta chains listed below, sequenced in a study of T cell repertoires in cytomegalovirus infection. TCRdb ran MiXCR on the reads and lists one entry per CDR3 protein. Of approximately 250,000 distinct CDR3 sequences in the sample, under 25% were seen once. The specimen was CD8+ T cells from PBMCs. Source of these receptors: a human donor in good health (CMV status not recorded). Some clones in this sample may be carry-over from other donors' samples.

Concerning this clonotype: A read error may account for a junction end that differs from germline. The chain has TRBV7-8 and TRBJ1-1; D is possibly TRBD1 (6 bases). This CDR3 is 13 amino acids long. CDR1 is SGHVS and CDR2 is FQNEAQ in the germline V gene. The CDR3 DNA follows: TGTGCCAACAGCTTGAGGGGGGGCACTGAAGCTTTCTTT. Amino acids: CANSLRGGTEAFF.

The rearrangement joins TRBV19 to TRBJ2-1, with TRBD2 matching 8 bases. CDR1 and CDR2 from the germline V gene are LNHDA and SQIVND (reference sequence). This CDR3 has 17 residues. V was pared by 0 bases and J by 0 bases, with 4 bases of the junction left unmatched. CDR3 DNA: TGTGCCAGTAGTATAGACCTTAGCGGGGTCTCCTACAATGAGCAGTTCTTC. Translated, it gives CASSIDLSGVSYNEQFF.

This clonotype was observed a few times. The chain is built from TRBV27 and TRBJ2-7; a possible D gene is TRBD2 (7 bases). The CDR3 runs to 14 residues. Per germline, CDR1 MNHEY and CDR2 SMNVEV (reference sequence). V shed 8 bases and J shed 5 bases, with 19 bases lying between them. In DNA, the CDR3 is TGTGCCAGCCGTCCGGGGGGCTTCGGAAACGAGCAGTACTTC. It translates to CASRPGGFGNEQYF.

A few counts support this clonotype. This sequence joins TRBV7-9 and TRBJ1-2; 10 bases are shared with TRBD1. The J segment lost 1 base and the V segment lost 5 bases, leaving 4 bases of the junction unmatched. The CDR3 is made up of 15 amino acids. Germline CDR1 reads SEHNR; CDR2 reads FQNEAQ (reference sequence). CDR3 coding DNA: TGTGCCAGCAGCCCCGGACAGGGGGTTAACTATGGCTACACCTTC. It encodes CASSPGQGVNYGYTF. The full variable domain, in which reference TRBV7-9 and TRBJ1-2 provide the parts outside the CDR3, is DTGVSQNPRHKITKRGQNVTFRCDPISEHNRLYWYRQTLGQGPEFLTYFQNEAQLEKSRLLSDRFSAERPKGSFSTLEIQRTEQGDSAMYLCASSPGQGVNYGYTFGSGTRLTVV.

The gene calls are TRBV6-5 and TRBJ2-1; the match to TRBD1 covers 9 bases. Germline assignment: CDR1 MNHEY and CDR2 SVGAGI. V was clipped by 1 base and J by 6 bases; unmatched bases: 7. The length of the CDR3 is 16 residues. The CDR3, as DNA: TGTGCCAGCAGTTACTATGGGACAGGGAATGGCAATGAGCAGTTCTTC. It translates to CASSYYGTGNGNEQFF.

This chain joins TRBV5-4 and TRBJ2-2; D gene unclear. Germline CDR1 reads SGHNT; CDR2 reads YYREEE (reference sequence). The CDR3 length is 11 residues. The V end was cut by 7 bases, the J end by 0 bases, with 1 base between. The CDR3 nucleotides read TGTGCCAGCGCGAACACCGGGGAGCTGTTTTTT. Translation gives CASANTGELFF. The full variable domain, with the rest looked up from reference TRBV5-4 and TRBJ2-2, is ETGVTQSPTHLIKTRGQQVTLRCSSQSGHNTVSWYQQALGQGPQFIFQYYREEENGRGNFPPRFSGLQFPNYSSELNVNALELDDSALYLCASANTGELFFGEGSRLTVL.

This chain links TRBV10-3 with TRBJ2-2, with 10 bases matching TRBD1. Per the germline V gene, CDR1 is ENHRY and CDR2 is SYGVKD. The CDR3 is 16 amino acids. J gave up 2 bases and V 9 bases, and 9 bases lay outside the gene matches. CDR3 DNA: TGTGCCATTCCTCTGGACAGGGGGGGAAACACCGGGGAGCTGTTTTTT. This encodes CAIPLDRGGNTGELFF.

The chain recombines TRBV28 with TRBJ1-2, with a weak D call TRBD1 (6 bases). Germline lookup yields CDR1 MDHEN and CDR2 SYDVKM. The CDR3 has 16 amino acids. Trimming left V 2 bases short and J 8 bases short, with 21 bases between. The CDR3 DNA reads as TGTGCCAGCAGTTTAATGGGCCAACCTAGGGGGGGGGGCTACACCTTC. It translates to CASSLMGQPRGGGYTF.

This clonotype appeared a single time. A read error may be the cause here, since a much bigger clone is one base away. The chain joins TRBV7-9 to TRBJ1-4; D gene ambiguous. This CDR3 region has 13 residues. CDR1 and CDR2 from the germline V gene are SEHNR and FQNEAQ (reference sequence). The CDR3: CDSTRLRDEKLFF. The CDR3 coding sequence is TGTGACAGCACACGGCTAAGGGATGAAAAACTGTTTTTT.

For this clonotype: A read error may be the cause here, since a much bigger clone is one base away. This chain uses TRBV7-2 with TRBJ2-1; 10 bases align to TRBD2. Germline V gene lookup returns CDR1 SGHTA and CDR2 FQGNSA. This CDR3 region has 15 residues. CDR3 nucleotides: TGTGCCAGCAGCGTCGGGACTAGCGCTTACAATAAGCAGTTCTTC. Residues: CASSVGTSAYNKQFF.

The chain carries TRBV20-1 and TRBJ2-1; D gene uncertain. The V end lost 3 bases, the J end lost 3 bases, and 3 bases lay between the germline ends. This CDR3 contains 11 residues. Germline assignment: CDR1 DFQATT and CDR2 SNEGSKA (reference sequence). CDR3 bases: TGCAGTGCTAGGGTCTACAATGAGCAGTTCTTC. It specifies CSARVYNEQFF.

Only a few counts were recorded for this clonotype. The chain links TRBV6-5 to TRBJ2-1, with 10 bases fitting TRBD2. CDR3 length: 14 amino acids. The V gene end was trimmed by 11 bases and the J gene end by 4 bases; junction bases not matched to a gene: 8. Germline V gives CDR1 MNHEY, CDR2 SVGAGI. The DNA of the CDR3 is TGTGCCTCCACCCCAGCGGGGGGGTACAATGAGCAGTTCTTC. It yields the protein CASTPAGGYNEQFF.

This clonotype was detected a few times. V usage is TRBV5-1 and J usage is TRBJ2-5; 7 positions agree with TRBD1. Trimming cost V 1 base and J 5 bases; bases outside gene matches: 8. The CDR3 runs 15 residues. Germline CDR1 reads SGHRS; CDR2 reads YFSETQ. The DNA of the CDR3 is TGCGCCAGCAGCTTGACAGGGGCCTTCGGGGAGACCCAGTACTTC. Translation: CASSLTGAFGETQYF.

The V gene is TRBV6-6, the J gene TRBJ2-7; TRBD1 is a possible D gene (5 bases). CDR1 is MNHNY, CDR2 SVGAGI, per germline (reference sequence). CDR3 length equals 15 residues. Trimming stripped 4 bases from V and 2 bases from J, with 15 bases between. CDR3 sequence reads: CASSLSPDMAYEQYF. CDR3 DNA: TGTGCCAGCAGTTTATCCCCGGACATGGCCTACGAGCAGTACTTC.

This clonotype has at least ten counts. V is TRBV7-2 and J is TRBJ2-7; a possible D gene is TRBD1 (6 bases). Germline V gene data show CDR1 as SGHTA and CDR2 as FQGNSA. V lost 7 bases and J lost 2, with 12 bases in between. This CDR3 has 13 amino acids. The CDR3 loop reads CASTPDSPYEQYF. CDR3 bases: TGTGCCAGCACCCCGGACAGCCCCTACGAGCAGTACTTC.

The gene calls are TRBV13 and TRBJ2-3; no firm D call. Per the germline V gene, CDR1 is PRHDT and CDR2 is FYEKMQ (reference sequence). This CDR3 region has 15 residues. V lost 4 bases, J lost 0 bases, and 11 bases lay in between. The CDR3 reads CASSSRSLSTDTQYF. For the CDR3, the DNA is TGTGCCAGCAGCTCAAGGTCCCTAAGCACAGATACGCAGTATTTT.

A few counts support this clonotype. The rearrangement uses TRBV6-5 and TRBJ2-7; TRBD1 aligns across 8 bases. V lost 2 bases to trimming and J lost 6 bases; unmatched junction nucleotides: 12. Germline CDR1 is MNHEY and CDR2 is SVGAGI. This CDR3 is built from 16 residues. CDR3 nucleotide sequence: TGTGCCAGCAGTTACCAGGTGACAGGGGCCCTTGGCGAGCAGTACTTC. It is translated as CASSYQVTGALGEQYF.

This clonotype occurred a few times. The V call is TRBV7-9, the J call TRBJ1-1; D is ambiguous. The CDR3 runs 13 residues. Germline lookup yields CDR1 SEHNR and CDR2 FQNEAQ (reference sequence). Trimming took off 11 bases at V and 4 bases at J, with 17 bases between the two ends. The CDR3 here is CASKDGVGTEAFF. The CDR3, as DNA: TGTGCCTCTAAGGACGGGGTGGGCACTGAAGCTTTCTTT.

This chain connects TRBV29-1 to TRBJ2-1, with 12 positions matching TRBD2. V shed 0 bases, J shed 0 bases, and the junction held 6 bases outside the gene matches. The germline V gene encodes CDR1 SQVTM and CDR2 ANQGSEA. This CDR3 contains 18 residues. The CDR3 sequence is CSVEDAGLAGSSYNEQFF. The CDR3 DNA is TGCAGCGTTGAAGATGCCGGACTAGCGGGGAGCTCCTACAATGAGCAGTTCTTC.

The chain recombines TRBV23-1 with TRBJ2-7, with 7 bases matching TRBD1. TRBV23-1 is marked as an open reading frame, function uncertain. The V and J ends lost 5 bases and 4 bases, in that order; junction bases with no gene match: 23. The CDR3 sequence is 19 residues long. CDR3 bases: TGCGCCAGCAGTTCTCACCCTCGACACGAAGACAGGGCAGGTTACGAGCAGTACTTC. As protein: CASSSHPRHEDRAGYEQYF.

This clonotype was seen once. The J gene is TRBJ2-3, the V gene TRBV5-4; 9 nucleotides align to TRBD2. Germline assignment: CDR1 SGHNT and CDR2 YYREEE (reference sequence). The V segment lost 0 bases and the J segment 4 bases; nucleotides outside the gene matches: 6. The CDR3 is 16 amino acids. As DNA, the CDR3 is TGTGCCAGCAGCTTGGAGGGCGGGGGGGCATCAGATACGCAGTATTTT. Amino acids: CASSLEGGGASDTQYF.

This clonotype has at least ten counts. The chain uses TRBV28 and TRBJ1-1; 7 nucleotides align to TRBD1. The CDR3 has 12 amino acids. Trimming cost V 7 bases and J 4 bases; bases outside gene matches: 3. Germline V gene lookup returns CDR1 MDHEN and CDR2 SYDVKM. CDR3: CASNRGGTEAFF. CDR3 coding DNA: TGTGCCAGCAACAGGGGTGGCACTGAAGCTTTCTTT. Together with reference TRBV28 and TRBJ1-1, the CDR3 gives the full variable domain: DVKVTQSSRYLVKRTGEKVFLECVQDMDHENMFWYRQDPGLGLRLIYFSYDVKMKEKGDIPEGYSVSREKKERFSLILESASTNQTSMYLCASNRGGTEAFFGQGTRLTVV.

The rearrangement joins TRBV11-3 to TRBJ2-5, with TRBD1 matching 8 bases. Germline values: CDR1 SGHNT, CDR2 YENEEA. J lost 4 bases, V lost 5 bases, and 3 bases had no gene match. This CDR3 comprises 13 residues. The CDR3 spells CASSLRGRETQYF. The CDR3 DNA is TGTGCCAGCAGCCTCAGGGGGCGAGAGACCCAGTACTTC.

CDR3 protein: CASSQDQLGSYEQYF. In DNA form, the CDR3 reads TGTGCCAGCAGCCAAGACCAACTAGGCTCCTACGAGCAGTACTTC. This chain joins TRBV3-1 and TRBJ2-7; perhaps TRBD2 as D (5 bases). Germline V lookup: CDR1 LGHDT, CDR2 YNNKEL (reference sequence). This CDR3 comprises 15 residues. V lost 0 bases and J lost 0, with 9 bases in between.

The V and J genes are TRBV15 and TRBJ2-7; 13 bases align to TRBD2. V shed 0 bases and J 3 bases; nucleotides not matched to a gene: 5. This CDR3 region has 17 residues. Germline-derived CDR1 and CDR2 are LNHNV and YYDKDF (reference sequence). The CDR3 here is CATSREGLAGDRYEQYF. The CDR3 nucleotides read TGTGCCACCAGCAGAGAAGGACTAGCGGGGGACCGCTACGAGCAGTACTTC. Full variable domain (rest looked up from reference TRBV15 and TRBJ2-7): DAMVIQNPRYQVTQFGKPVTLSCSQTLNHNVMYWYQQKSSQAPKLLFHYYDKDFNNEADTPDNFQSRRPNTSFCFLDIRSPGLGDTAMYLCATSREGLAGDRYEQYFGPGTRLTVT.

This clonotype was seen only a few times. The genes are TRBV25-1 and TRBJ1-1; D not certain. V was trimmed by 1 base and J by 0 bases, leaving 9 bases between them. Germline CDR1 is MGHDK and CDR2 is SYGVNS. CDR3 length: 15 amino acids. CDR3 sequence reads: CASSESPLMNTEAFF. CDR3 DNA: TGTGCCAGCAGTGAATCCCCACTGATGAACACTGAAGCTTTCTTT. Supplemented by reference TRBV25-1 and TRBJ1-1, the full variable domain reads EADIYQTPRYLVIGTGKKITLECSQTMGHDKMYWYQQDPGMELHLIHYSYGVNSTEKGDLSSESTVSRIRTEHFPLTLESARPSHTSQYLCASSESPLMNTEAFFGQGTRLTVV.

This clonotype has a handful of counts. The chain carries TRBV20-1 and TRBJ2-2; D remains ambiguous. CDR1 is DFQATT, CDR2 SNEGSKA, per germline (reference sequence). V lost 2 bases and J 0 bases, leaving 10 bases between the germline ends. The CDR3 consists of 15 residues. CDR3 sequence: CSARSTGSNTGELFF. Written as DNA, the CDR3 is TGCAGTGCTAGATCTACGGGCTCGAACACCGGGGAGCTGTTTTTT.

The chain couples TRBV20-1 to TRBJ1-1, with D hard to call. The V gene's germline CDR1 is DFQATT and CDR2 SNEGSKA (reference sequence). The CDR3 has 14 residues. Trimming cost V 0 bases and J 5 bases, with 13 bases left between them. CDR3 bases: TGCAGTGCTAGAGATCATGAGAGAGGAACTGAAGCTTTCTTT. Protein product: CSARDHERGTEAFF.

This clonotype was seen at least ten times. The V and J genes are TRBV5-1 and TRBJ1-1; 8 positions match TRBD1. The CDR3 is 15 amino acids. Germline V gene sequence: CDR1 SGHRS, CDR2 YFSETQ. V gave up 0 bases and J gave up 2 bases; unmatched junction bases: 3. The CDR3 is CASSLGTGLNTEAFF. The CDR3 DNA sequence: TGCGCCAGCAGCTTGGGGACAGGGTTAAACACTGAAGCTTTCTTT.

The table lists this clonotype with a few counts. V and J are TRBV7-9 and TRBJ2-7, with 9 bases lining up with TRBD1. Germline-derived CDR1 and CDR2 are SEHNR and FQNEAQ (reference sequence). V dropped 1 base and J dropped 12; count of bases not matched to a gene: 4. The CDR3 extends over 12 amino acids. CDR3: CASSLGDRVWYF. The CDR3 DNA is TGTGCCAGCAGCTTAGGGGACAGGGTATGGTACTTC.